The following is a T cell receptor (beta chain) sequence with its context. Germline V gene data show CDR1 as SGHTA and CDR2 as FQGNSA. V lost 5 bases and J lost 1; bases outside the gene matches: 5. CDR3 length: 15 residues. These data are taken from a study of blood T cell repertoires in COVID-19. Across the study: Acute and convalescent COVID-19 samples came from the United States, Italy and Spain. Nucleic acid was either cDNA or gDNA, and it came from T cells, B-cell-depleted T cells, or PBMCs.

In the original workflow: Counts of nucleated cells, estimated from reference gene primer amplification, were obtained. The repertoire was sequenced with immunoSEQ multiplex PCR; TCRdb's copy has only in-frame clones and lacks some. The V and J calls and clone size are taken from that table; D and trimming were inferred from the DNA. The sample consists of under 45,000 clones, over 75% of them appearing once. The sequence was collected from a human donor in a cohort sampled during active COVID-19. Source material: peripheral blood. V is TRBV7-2 and J is TRBJ2-7; 10 nucleotides line up with TRBD2. CDR3 region: CASSPSGGASYEQYF. The CDR3 DNA follows: TGTGCCAGCAGCCCGAGCGGGGGGGCGTCCTACGAGCAGTACTTC.